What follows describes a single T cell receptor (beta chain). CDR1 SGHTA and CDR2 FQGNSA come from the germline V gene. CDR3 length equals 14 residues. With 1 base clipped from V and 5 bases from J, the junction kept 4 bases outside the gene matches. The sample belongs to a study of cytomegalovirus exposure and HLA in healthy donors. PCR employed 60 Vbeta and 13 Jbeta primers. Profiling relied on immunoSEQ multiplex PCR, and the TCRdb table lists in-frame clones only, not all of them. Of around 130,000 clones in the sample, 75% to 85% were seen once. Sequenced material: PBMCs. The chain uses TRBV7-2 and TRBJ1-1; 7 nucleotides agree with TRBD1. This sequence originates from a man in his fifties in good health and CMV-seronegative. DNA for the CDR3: TGTGCCAGCAGCTTAGACCCAGGGGGAACTGAAGCTTTCTTT. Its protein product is CASSLDPGGTEAFF.